The 14 T cell receptor beta chains below were found in one sample sequenced in a study of blood T cell repertoires in COVID-19. Sequenced by immunoSEQ multiplex PCR; TCRdb stores in-frame clones only, minus some. This table has about 120,000 clones, around 84% appearing once. Specimen: peripheral blood. Receptors were obtained from a man in his forties with acute or convalescent COVID-19.

This clone showed up just once. V gene TRBV11-2 combines with J gene TRBJ2-7; 12 nucleotides match TRBD2. The CDR3 is 16 amino acids. CDR1 and CDR2 (germline): SGHAT, FQNNGV. The J segment lost 0 bases and the V segment lost 5 bases, leaving 5 bases of the junction unmatched. The CDR3 region is CASSTRLAGASYEQYF. CDR3 coding DNA: TGTGCCAGCAGCACAAGACTAGCGGGGGCCTCCTACGAGCAGTACTTC.

The chain links TRBV19 to TRBJ2-1, with D possibly TRBD1 on 6 matching bases. The germline CDR1 and CDR2 sequences are LNHDA and SQIVND (reference sequence). Trimming left V 3 bases short and J 12 bases short, with 12 bases between. The CDR3 loop spans 12 amino acids. The CDR3 is CASSMEWGPQFF. CDR3 nucleotides: TGTGCCAGTAGTATGGAATGGGGGCCGCAGTTCTTC.

The chain combines TRBV21-1 with TRBJ1-1; the DNA was not compared with TRBD1, the D call given in the table. TRBV21-1 is labeled a pseudogene. The CDR3 has 14 residues. This CDR3 is CASSHGTGNTEAFF. CDR3 DNA: TGTGCCAGCAGCCATGGGACAGGGAACACTGAAGCTTTCTTT.

This chain joins TRBV18 and TRBJ2-1; 9 positions agree with TRBD1. Germline CDR1 and CDR2: KGHSH and LQKENI. V gave up 1 base and J gave up 5 bases; unmatched junction bases: 0. CDR3 size: 14 residues. The CDR3 spells CASSPRTGDNEQFF. The CDR3 coding sequence is TGTGCCAGCTCACCACGGACAGGGGACAATGAGCAGTTCTTC.

This chain links TRBV23-1 with TRBJ2-1, with TRBD1 as a possible D gene (6 bases). TRBV23-1 is labeled an ORF, and its function is uncertain. With 6 bases removed from V and 6 bases from J, the gap between germline ends came to 15 bases. The CDR3 runs to 14 residues. In nucleotides, the CDR3 is TGCGCCAGCAGCCCGACAAGACAGGCCAATGAGCAGTTCTTC. It encodes CASSPTRQANEQFF.

The CDR3 region is CASSYARFNYGYTF. CDR3 DNA: TGTGCCAGCAGTTACGCACGGTTTAACTATGGCTACACCTTC. This chain joins TRBV6-5 and TRBJ1-2; no clear D. The CDR3 is 14 amino acids. Trimming pared 2 bases from V and 1 base from J, leaving 8 bases between. CDR1 and CDR2 from the germline V gene are MNHEY and SVGAGI.

The V and J genes are TRBV28 and TRBJ2-5; D unresolved. The CDR3 covers 12 residues. In germline, CDR1 is MDHEN, CDR2 SYDVKM. Trimming removed 8 bases at V and 5 bases at J, with 12 bases between. The CDR3 reads CASGYLGETQYF. In DNA, the CDR3 is TGTGCCAGCGGGTACCTCGGGGAGACCCAGTACTTC.

The chain employs TRBV5-1 and TRBJ2-7, with 10 bases aligning to TRBD1. The ends lost 4 bases at V and 5 bases at J; junction bases unmatched: 6. This CDR3 contains 14 residues. Per the germline V gene, CDR1 is SGHRS and CDR2 is YFSETQ. The CDR3 sequence: CASSAGQGFDEQYF. For the CDR3, the DNA is TGCGCCAGCAGCGCGGGACAGGGGTTCGACGAGCAGTACTTC.

J is TRBJ2-7 and V is TRBV6-2 or TRBV6-3; D is perhaps TRBD1 (5 bases). V dropped 6 bases and J dropped 4 bases, with 19 bases sitting between them. CDR3 length equals 15 residues. Germline V lookup: CDR1 MNHEY, CDR2 SVGEGT. The chain's CDR3 is CASSHGQARGYEQYF. In nucleotides, the CDR3 is TGTGCCAGCAGCCACGGGCAGGCAAGGGGTTACGAGCAGTACTTC.

This chain uses TRBV18 with TRBJ2-4; D is ambiguous. Trimming stripped 6 bases from V and 6 bases from J, with 6 bases between. In germline, CDR1 is KGHSH, CDR2 LQKENI. The CDR3 is made up of 11 amino acids. The CDR3 DNA follows: TGTGCCAGCTCTCAGGCAAACATTCAGTACTTC. Translating gives CASSQANIQYF.

The chain joins TRBV18 to TRBJ2-7; D might be TRBD2 (5 bases). With 5 bases removed from V and 4 bases from J, the gap between germline ends came to 6 bases. This CDR3 has 11 residues. The germline V gene encodes CDR1 KGHSH and CDR2 LQKENI. In DNA form, the CDR3 reads TGTGCCAGCTCAGCGGGTTACGAGCAGTACTTC. Translated, it gives CASSAGYEQYF.

The chain is built from TRBV5-1 and TRBJ2-1, with TRBD2 matching 7 bases. CDR1 SGHRS and CDR2 YFSETQ come from the germline V gene. The CDR3 is 16 residues long. The ends lost 1 base at V and 10 bases at J; junction bases unmatched: 14. The CDR3 DNA is TGCGCCAGCAGCTTGTTCTCTGGGGAGGGAGTTAGGGAGCAGTTCTTC. This gives the protein CASSLFSGEGVREQFF.

The chain is built from TRBV5-4 and TRBJ2-7, with 7 bases that match TRBD2. Trimming cost V 4 bases and J 2 bases; bases outside gene matches: 12. Germline V gene data show CDR1 as SGHNT and CDR2 as YYREEE (reference sequence). The CDR3 sequence is 16 residues long. The CDR3 bases are TGTGCCAGCAGCCGTGACCGCGGCGGGGGAACCTACGAGCAGTACTTC. It yields the protein CASSRDRGGGTYEQYF.

The gene calls are TRBV6-5 and TRBJ1-6, with 7 bases lining up with TRBD1. J gave up 5 bases and V 5 bases, and 6 bases lay outside the gene matches. Per the germline V gene, CDR1 is MNHEY and CDR2 is SVGAGI. This CDR3 is built from 15 residues. The CDR3 protein is CASSTTGTNNSPLHF. CDR3 coding DNA: TGTGCCAGCAGTACGACAGGGACCAATAATTCACCCCTCCACTTT.